This record covers a single T cell receptor (beta chain). Its target is not known. Every HIV-positive participant received treatment in the United States. This record comes from a study of long-term antiretroviral therapy in people with HIV. Study-wide results and limits: Repertoire dominance by clones expanded before ART was seen at all time points.

Germline V gives CDR1 LNHDA, CDR2 SQIVND (reference sequence). This CDR3 is built from 15 residues. V lost 1 base, J lost 4 bases, and 13 bases lay in between. Sequencing relied on immunoSEQ assay v3.0, run at survey level. Only in-frame clones appear in the TCRdb table, and some are missing; sequencing was by immunoSEQ multiplex PCR. The data show over 15,000 clones, 80% seen once. The source was unsorted PBMCs, collected 0.2 years after starting antiretroviral therapy. J is TRBJ1-2 and V is TRBV19; a possible D gene is TRBD1 (5 bases). The clonotype comes from a woman between 40 and 55 years old with HIV. The CDR3 region is CASSIGGQLGYGYTF. CDR3 bases: TGTGCCAGTAGTATAGGGGGCCAGCTAGGCTATGGCTACACCTTC. The full variable domain, in which reference TRBV19 and TRBJ1-2 provide the parts outside the CDR3, is DGGITQSPKYLFRKEGQNVTLSCEQNLNHDAMYWYRQDPGQGLRLIYYSQIVNDFQKGDIAEGYSVSREKKESFPLTVTSAQKNPTAFYLCASSIGGQLGYGYTFGSGTRLTVV.